Listed below are T cell receptor beta chains from one sample, sequenced in a study of cytomegalovirus exposure and HLA in healthy donors. Method: immunoSEQ multiplex PCR; TCRdb's copy keeps in-frame clones and lacks some. The table for this sample gives 35,000 to 50,000 clones. Sequenced input: PBMCs. The receptors derive from a male donor in good health and CMV-seronegative. Both conserved end residues are part of each CDR3. The D gene is left open where the match is weak.

V: TRBV6-5
J: TRBJ2-1
D: TRBD1
CDR3: CASSGDRGSYNEQFF
DNA: TGTGCCAGCAGTGGCGACAGGGGGAGTTACAATGAGCAGTTCTTC

V: TRBV18
J: TRBJ1-4
D: TRBD1
CDR3: CASSPRQGETNEKLFF
DNA: TGTGCCAGCTCACCGAGGCAGGGGGAAACTAATGAAAAACTGTTTTTT

V: TRBV19
J: TRBJ1-2
D: TRBD1
CDR3: CASSMGGQGDGYTF
DNA: TGTGCCAGTAGTATGGGCGGACAGGGAGATGGCTACACCTTC

V: TRBV6-1
J: TRBJ2-7
D: -
CDR3: CASVRQDIRNEQYF
DNA: TGTGCCAGCGTACGACAGGATATAAGAAACGAGCAGTACTTC

V: TRBV7-2
J: TRBJ2-7
D: -
CDR3: CASSHQGLAPLYEQYF
DNA: TGTGCCAGCAGCCATCAAGGTCTAGCACCCCTCTACGAGCAGTACTTC

V: TRBV21-1
J: TRBJ2-7
D: -
CDR3: CASSNYGQYF
DNA: TGTGCCAGCAGCAATTATGGCCAGTACTTC

V: TRBV11-3
J: TRBJ2-2
D: -
CDR3: CASSPGSGGNAGELFF
DNA: TGTGCCAGCAGCCCCGGGTCCGGCGGAAACGCCGGGGAGCTGTTTTTT

V: TRBV18
J: TRBJ2-3
D: TRBD2
CDR3: CASSQLGLAGRKITDTQYF
DNA: TGTGCCAGCTCACAATTGGGACTAGCGGGACGTAAAATCACAGATACGCAGTATTTT

V: TRBV6-5
J: TRBJ2-1
D: TRBD2
CDR3: CASRGLADYNEQFF
DNA: TGTGCCAGCAGGGGACTAGCCGACTACAATGAGCAGTTCTTC

V: TRBV2
J: TRBJ2-1
D: TRBD2
CDR3: CASSLRSGSGNEQFF
DNA: TGTGCCAGCAGTCTTAGGAGCGGGAGTGGGAATGAGCAGTTCTTC

V: TRBV30
J: TRBJ1-4
D: TRBD1
CDR3: CAWNRGLNEKLFF
DNA: TGTGCCTGGAACAGGGGGCTTAATGAAAAACTGTTTTTT

V: TRBV18
J: TRBJ2-4
D: -
CDR3: CASSPSIGARRGIQYF
DNA: TGTGCCAGCTCACCATCAATTGGGGCCCGTCGTGGCATTCAGTACTTC

V: TRBV9
J: TRBJ2-1
D: -
CDR3: CASSAGNGFDEQFF
DNA: TGTGCCAGCAGCGCCGGGAATGGTTTCGATGAGCAGTTCTTC

V: TRBV10-2
J: TRBJ2-7
D: TRBD1
CDR3: CASRSPGTGDILVYEQYF
DNA: TGCGCCAGCAGATCCCCCGGGACAGGGGACATTTTGGTCTACGAGCAGTACTTC

V: TRBV7-8
J: TRBJ2-3
D: -
CDR3: CASSPTQDGTQYF
DNA: TGTGCCAGCAGCCCAACGCAGGATGGAACGCAGTATTTT

V: TRBV6-5
J: TRBJ2-7
D: -
CDR3: CASSNGGYEQYF
DNA: TGTGCCAGCAGCAACGGAGGTTACGAGCAGTACTTC

V: TRBV7-9
J: TRBJ1-5
D: -
CDR3: CASSLFPGGQGSQPQHF
DNA: TGTGCCAGCAGCTTATTTCCGGGGGGCCAGGGGAGTCAGCCCCAGCATTTT

V: TRBV28
J: TRBJ2-3
D: -
CDR3: CASRSADTQYF
DNA: TGTGCCAGCCGGAGTGCAGATACGCAGTATTTT

V: TRBV7-2
J: TRBJ1-3
D: -
CDR3: CASSGGTAISGNTIYF
DNA: TGTGCCAGCAGCGGGGGGACTGCGATCTCTGGAAACACCATATATTTT

V: TRBV5-5
J: TRBJ1-1
D: TRBD1
CDR3: CASSAQTGGVTEAFF
DNA: TGTGCCAGCAGCGCTCAGACAGGGGGAGTCACTGAAGCTTTCTTT

V: TRBV2
J: TRBJ1-5
D: TRBD1
CDR3: CASSGTGGNQPQHF
DNA: TGTGCCAGCTCCGGGACAGGGGGCAATCAGCCCCAGCATTTT

V: TRBV7-2
J: TRBJ2-1
D: TRBD2
CDR3: CASRLTSGLSYNEQFF
DNA: TGTGCCAGCAGGCTAACTAGCGGCCTCTCCTACAATGAGCAGTTCTTC

V: TRBV27
J: TRBJ1-2
D: -
CDR3: CASSTTGFFHHGYTF
DNA: TGTGCCAGCAGTACAACAGGTTTTTTCCATCATGGCTACACCTTC

V: TRBV14
J: TRBJ2-6
D: -
CDR3: CASSHLADGANVLTF
DNA: TGTGCCAGCAGCCATCTCGCGGATGGGGCCAACGTCCTGACTTTC

V: TRBV15
J: TRBJ1-4
D: -
CDR3: CATSRTLGGAGNEKLFF
DNA: TGTGCCACCAGCAGGACCCTCGGCGGGGCCGGTAATGAAAAACTGTTTTTT

V: TRBV29-1
J: TRBJ1-2
D: -
CDR3: CSVEVNMNYRYTF
DNA: TGCAGCGTTGAAGTAAACATGAACTATCGCTACACCTTC

V: TRBV19
J: TRBJ2-7
D: TRBD2
CDR3: CASSKAGTSGGEQYF
DNA: TGTGCCAGTAGTAAGGCGGGGACTAGCGGGGGCGAGCAGTACTTC

V: TRBV7-6
J: TRBJ1-1
D: TRBD1
CDR3: CASSLVPRGRREDTEAFF
DNA: TGTGCCAGCAGCTTAGTCCCCAGGGGGCGGAGGGAGGACACTGAAGCTTTCTTT

V: TRBV19
J: TRBJ1-5
D: -
CDR3: CASSIQGVNQPQHF
DNA: TGTGCCAGTAGTATACAGGGCGTAAATCAGCCCCAGCATTTT

V: TRBV4-1
J: TRBJ2-1
D: TRBD1
CDR3: CASSLSRGGQGPNEQFF
DNA: TGCGCCAGCAGCCTATCAAGGGGGGGACAGGGCCCCAATGAGCAGTTCTTC

V: TRBV5-4
J: TRBJ2-3
D: TRBD2
CDR3: CASSLEWVAGSTDTQYF
DNA: TGTGCCAGCAGCTTGGAGTGGGTAGCGGGGAGCACAGATACGCAGTATTTT

V: TRBV20-1
J: TRBJ2-5
D: -
CDR3: CSQQRGETQYF
DNA: TGCAGTCAACAGAGAGGGGAGACCCAGTACTTC

V: TRBV5-1
J: TRBJ1-5
D: TRBD1
CDR3: CASSSTGGNQPQHF
DNA: TGCGCCAGCAGCTCGACAGGGGGCAATCAGCCCCAGCATTTT

V: TRBV19
J: TRBJ2-2
D: TRBD2
CDR3: CASSFSGKGGELFF
DNA: TGTGCCAGTAGTTTTAGCGGGAAGGGCGGGGAGCTGTTTTTT

V: TRBV4-1
J: TRBJ1-5
D: -
CDR3: CASSLQQGNQPQHF
DNA: TGCGCCAGCAGCCTTCAGCAGGGGAATCAGCCCCAGCATTTT

V: TRBV19
J: TRBJ1-5
D: TRBD1
CDR3: CASRTGFQPQHF
DNA: TGTGCCAGTCGGACAGGGTTTCAGCCCCAGCATTTT

V: TRBV5-1
J: TRBJ2-5
D: TRBD1
CDR3: CASSTGTARETQYF
DNA: TGCGCCAGCAGCACCGGGACAGCAAGAGAGACCCAGTACTTC

V: TRBV19
J: TRBJ2-7
D: -
CDR3: CASSIGPRGYEQYF
DNA: TGTGCCAGTAGTATAGGACCCAGAGGATACGAGCAGTACTTC

V: TRBV11-1
J: TRBJ2-7
D: TRBD1
CDR3: CASRGQGTYEQYF
DNA: TGTGCCAGCAGGGGACAGGGAACCTACGAGCAGTACTTC

V: TRBV5-6
J: TRBJ1-2
D: TRBD1
CDR3: CASSLEPARGHGYTF
DNA: TGTGCCAGCAGCTTGGAGCCGGCCAGGGGGCATGGCTACACCTTC

V: TRBV6-4
J: TRBJ1-1
D: -
CDR3: CASSVRGGTEAFF
DNA: TGTGCCAGCAGTGTGCGGGGAGGGACTGAAGCTTTCTTT

V: TRBV6-6
J: TRBJ2-2
D: -
CDR3: CASSRDTTELFF
DNA: TGTGCCAGCAGTAGGGACACAACGGAGCTGTTTTTT

V: TRBV9
J: TRBJ1-1
D: TRBD1
CDR3: CASSVGGGGYTEAFF
DNA: TGTGCCAGCAGCGTAGGAGGGGGCGGCTACACTGAAGCTTTCTTT

V: TRBV6-1
J: TRBJ2-3
D: -
CDR3: CASHSGDVGTQYF
DNA: TGTGCCAGCCATAGCGGAGATGTCGGCACGCAGTATTTT

V: TRBV4-2
J: TRBJ2-2
D: TRBD2
CDR3: CASSLGLAGEIGELFF
DNA: TGTGCCAGCAGCCTCGGACTAGCGGGAGAAATCGGGGAGCTGTTTTTT

V: TRBV2
J: TRBJ2-1
D: TRBD2
CDR3: CASSEWLAGGVEQFF
DNA: TGTGCCAGCAGTGAATGGCTAGCGGGAGGGGTTGAGCAGTTCTTC

V: TRBV7-2
J: TRBJ1-1
D: TRBD1
CDR3: CASSLRRTGGTEAFF
DNA: TGTGCCAGCAGCTTAAGACGGACAGGGGGGACTGAAGCTTTCTTT

V: TRBV4-1
J: TRBJ1-2
D: -
CDR3: CASSQGRAYGYTF
DNA: TGCGCCAGCAGCCAAGGGAGGGCCTATGGCTACACCTTC

V: TRBV7-2
J: TRBJ1-2
D: -
CDR3: CASSLWRTNYGYTF
DNA: TGTGCCAGCAGCTTATGGAGAACTAACTATGGCTACACCTTC

V: TRBV6-5
J: TRBJ1-4
D: -
CDR3: CASSRGWTNEKLFF
DNA: TGTGCCAGCAGCCGGGGGTGGACTAATGAAAAACTGTTTTTT

V: TRBV7-3
J: TRBJ1-5
D: TRBD1
CDR3: CAIRQGRDSNQPQHF
DNA: TGTGCCATCCGACAGGGGAGGGATAGCAATCAGCCCCAGCATTTT

V: TRBV30
J: TRBJ1-4
D: -
CDR3: CAWSVGVPGEKLFF
DNA: TGTGCCTGGAGTGTTGGAGTCCCGGGTGAAAAACTGTTTTTT

V: TRBV19
J: TRBJ1-2
D: -
CDR3: CASSIDLAGREGYTF
DNA: TGTGCCAGTAGTATAGATCTGGCGGGTCGGGAGGGCTACACCTTC